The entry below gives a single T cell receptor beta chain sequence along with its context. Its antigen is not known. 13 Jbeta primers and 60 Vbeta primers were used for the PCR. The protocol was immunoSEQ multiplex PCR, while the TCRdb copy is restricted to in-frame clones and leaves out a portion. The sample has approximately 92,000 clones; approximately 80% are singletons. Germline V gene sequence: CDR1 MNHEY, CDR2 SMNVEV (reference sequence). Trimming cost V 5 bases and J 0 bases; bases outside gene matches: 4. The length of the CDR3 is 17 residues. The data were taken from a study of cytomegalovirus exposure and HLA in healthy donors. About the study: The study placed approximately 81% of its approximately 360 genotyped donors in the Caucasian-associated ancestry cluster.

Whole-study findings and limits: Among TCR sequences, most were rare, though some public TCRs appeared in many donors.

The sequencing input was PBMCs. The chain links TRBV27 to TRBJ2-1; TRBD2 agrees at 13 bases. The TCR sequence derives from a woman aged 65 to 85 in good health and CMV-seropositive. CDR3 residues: CASSGWTSGSSYNEQFF. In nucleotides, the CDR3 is TGTGCCAGCAGTGGTTGGACTAGCGGGAGCTCCTACAATGAGCAGTTCTTC.